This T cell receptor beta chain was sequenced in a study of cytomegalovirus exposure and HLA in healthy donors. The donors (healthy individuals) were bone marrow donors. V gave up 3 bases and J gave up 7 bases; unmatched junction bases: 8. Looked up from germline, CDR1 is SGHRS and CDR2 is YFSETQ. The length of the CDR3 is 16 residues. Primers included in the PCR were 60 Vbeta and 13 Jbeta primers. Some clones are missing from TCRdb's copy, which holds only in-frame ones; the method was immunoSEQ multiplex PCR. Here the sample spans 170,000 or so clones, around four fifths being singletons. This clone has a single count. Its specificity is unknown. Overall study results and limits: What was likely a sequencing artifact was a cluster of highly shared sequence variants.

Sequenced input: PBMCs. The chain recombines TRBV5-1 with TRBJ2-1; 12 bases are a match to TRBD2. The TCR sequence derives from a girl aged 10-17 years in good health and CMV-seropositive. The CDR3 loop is CASSSTLAGGQNEQFF. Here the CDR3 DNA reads TGCGCCAGCAGCTCTACTCTAGCGGGGGGGCAAAATGAGCAGTTCTTC.